Sequencing of this TCR beta chain was carried out in a study of T-cell memory formation after mild COVID-19. Study summary: TCR clusters largely stayed donor specific.

A remark on this clonotype: Its antigen remains unidentified.

Study-level findings and limits: Mainly in CM and EM were contracting CD4+ clones; CD8+ were in EMRA. Contracting clones from day 15 to 85 showed balanced CD4/CD8; later expanders favored CD4+.

TCRdb fed the 5' RACE reads into MiXCR, producing one record per CDR3 protein. This table holds hundreds of thousands of distinct CDR3 sequences, around 20% found once. This CDR3 comprises 14 residues. Germline V lookup: CDR1 LGHNA, CDR2 YNFKEQ. Trimming took 1 base from V and 3 from J; bases not matched to a gene: 2. The TCR was taken from an adult woman who had mild COVID-19 (a few samples of this study predate the infection). Cell type and time point are not known. The source material was PBMCs or a T cell subset sorted from them (not recorded which). The rearrangement uses TRBV4-2 and TRBJ2-7, with 8 positions matching TRBD2. The CDR3 DNA follows: TGTGCCAGCAGCCAAGGGAGCGGGAGCTACGAGCAGTACTTC. It is translated as CASSQGSGSYEQYF.